This T cell receptor beta chain was sequenced during a study of shared clonotypes between healthy human individuals. Background on the study: Researchers assigned three CD4 naive, three CD4 memory, two CD8 naive and one CD8 memory plate to each donor.

Recent acute infections and vaccinations were absent in the healthy HIV-negative adult donors. Losses at the gene ends were 3 bases for V and 0 bases for J; bases not matched to a gene: 2. This CDR3 comprises 15 residues. Germline CDR1 is MGHRA and CDR2 is YSYEKL. Researchers ran the assay at a deep level. Only in-frame clones appear in the TCRdb table, and some are missing; sequencing was by immunoSEQ multiplex PCR. In the table there are approximately 98,000 clones, 55% to 70% of which are singletons. Sequencing was performed on memory CD8+ T cells sorted from blood. The subset denotes: CD45RO+ cells pooled with CCR7-negative TemRA cells. The sequence was obtained from a woman between 25 and 40 years old in good health. The chain has TRBV4-1 and TRBJ2-1, with 7 nucleotides matching TRBD2. The CDR3 nucleotides read TGCGCCAGCAGCCATCTAGCGGACTCCTACAATGAGCAGTTCTTC. Protein sequence: CASSHLADSYNEQFF.